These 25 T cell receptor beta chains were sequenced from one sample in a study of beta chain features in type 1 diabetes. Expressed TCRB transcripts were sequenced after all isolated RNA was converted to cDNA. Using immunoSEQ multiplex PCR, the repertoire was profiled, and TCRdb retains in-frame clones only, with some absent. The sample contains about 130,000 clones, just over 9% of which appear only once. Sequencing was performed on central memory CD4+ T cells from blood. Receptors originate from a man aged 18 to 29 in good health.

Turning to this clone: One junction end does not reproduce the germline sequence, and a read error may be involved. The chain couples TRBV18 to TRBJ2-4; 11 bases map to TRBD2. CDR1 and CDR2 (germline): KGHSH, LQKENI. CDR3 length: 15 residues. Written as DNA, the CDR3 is TGTGCCAGCTCACCAGGAACTAGCGGGGGACCATTCCCGGTCTTC. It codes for CASSPGTSGGPFPVF.

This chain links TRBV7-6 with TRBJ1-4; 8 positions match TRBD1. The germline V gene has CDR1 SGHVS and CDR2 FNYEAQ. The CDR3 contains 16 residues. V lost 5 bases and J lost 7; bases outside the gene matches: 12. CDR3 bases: TGTGCCAGCAGCCCCACACTTGACAGGGGAGGTGAAAAACTGTTTTTT. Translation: CASSPTLDRGGEKLFF.

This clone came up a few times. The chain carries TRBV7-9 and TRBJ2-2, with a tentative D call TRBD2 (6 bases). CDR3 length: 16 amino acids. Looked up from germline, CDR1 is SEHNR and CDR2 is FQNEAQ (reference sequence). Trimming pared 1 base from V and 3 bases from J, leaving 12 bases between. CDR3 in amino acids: CASSLGTGGDTGELFF. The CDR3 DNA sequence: TGTGCCAGCAGCTTAGGAACAGGAGGGGACACCGGGGAGCTGTTTTTT.

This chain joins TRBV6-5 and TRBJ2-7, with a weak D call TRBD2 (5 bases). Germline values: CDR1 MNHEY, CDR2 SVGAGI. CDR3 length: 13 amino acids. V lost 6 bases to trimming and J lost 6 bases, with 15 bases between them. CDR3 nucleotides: TGTGCCAGCAGATCCCAGTCCCGGGGCGAGCAGTACTTC. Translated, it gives CASRSQSRGEQYF.

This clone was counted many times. The CDR3 is CAGDRSNEQFF. The CDR3 bases are TGTGCCGGGGACAGGAGCAATGAGCAGTTCTTC. The chain couples TRBV30 to TRBJ2-1; TRBD1 matches 8 bases. V gave up 8 bases and J gave up 6 bases; unmatched junction bases: 3. The CDR3 spans 11 residues. The germline gives CDR1 GTSNPN, CDR2 SVGIG (reference sequence).

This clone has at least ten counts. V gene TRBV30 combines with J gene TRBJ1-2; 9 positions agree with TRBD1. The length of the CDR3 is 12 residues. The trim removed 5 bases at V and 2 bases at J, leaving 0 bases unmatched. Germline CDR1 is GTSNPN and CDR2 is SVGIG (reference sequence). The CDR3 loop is CAWGTGNYGYTF. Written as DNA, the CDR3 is TGTGCCTGGGGGACAGGGAACTATGGCTACACCTTC.

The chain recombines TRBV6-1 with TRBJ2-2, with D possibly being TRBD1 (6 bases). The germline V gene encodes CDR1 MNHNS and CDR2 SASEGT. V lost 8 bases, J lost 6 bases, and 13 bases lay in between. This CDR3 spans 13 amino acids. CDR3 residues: CASDRFNPGELFF. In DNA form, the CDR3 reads TGTGCCAGCGACAGGTTTAACCCCGGGGAGCTGTTTTTT.

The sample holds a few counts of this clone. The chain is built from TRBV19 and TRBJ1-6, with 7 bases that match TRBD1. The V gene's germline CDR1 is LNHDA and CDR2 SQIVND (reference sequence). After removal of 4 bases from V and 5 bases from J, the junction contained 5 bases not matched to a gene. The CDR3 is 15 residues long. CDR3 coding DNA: TGTGCCAGTAGTACCCTCGACAGGGATAATTCACCCCTCCACTTT. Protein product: CASSTLDRDNSPLHF.

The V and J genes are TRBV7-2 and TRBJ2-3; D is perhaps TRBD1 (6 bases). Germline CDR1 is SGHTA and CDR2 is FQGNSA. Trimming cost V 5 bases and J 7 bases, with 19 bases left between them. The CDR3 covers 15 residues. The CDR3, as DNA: TGTGCCAGCAGCGACAACAGACAGGTGGGACATACGCAGTATTTT. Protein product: CASSDNRQVGHTQYF.

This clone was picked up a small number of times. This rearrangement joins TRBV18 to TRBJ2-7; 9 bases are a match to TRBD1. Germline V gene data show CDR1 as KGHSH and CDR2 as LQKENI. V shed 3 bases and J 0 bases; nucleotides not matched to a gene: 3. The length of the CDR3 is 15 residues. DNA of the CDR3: TGTGCCAGCTCACCGGGACAGGGAAGCTCCTACGAGCAGTACTTC. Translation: CASSPGQGSSYEQYF.

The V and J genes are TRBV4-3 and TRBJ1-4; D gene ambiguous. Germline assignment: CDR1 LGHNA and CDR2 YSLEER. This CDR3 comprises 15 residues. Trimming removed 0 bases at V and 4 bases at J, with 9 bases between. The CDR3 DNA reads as TGCGCCAGCAGCCAAGATAACGGGAGTAATGAAAAACTGTTTTTT. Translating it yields CASSQDNGSNEKLFF.

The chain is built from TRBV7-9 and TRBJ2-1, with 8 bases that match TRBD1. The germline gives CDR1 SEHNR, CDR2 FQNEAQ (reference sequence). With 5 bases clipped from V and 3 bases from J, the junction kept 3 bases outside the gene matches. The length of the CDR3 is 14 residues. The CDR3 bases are TGTGCCAGCAGCCCAGGACAGGGCTACAATGAGCAGTTCTTC. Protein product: CASSPGQGYNEQFF. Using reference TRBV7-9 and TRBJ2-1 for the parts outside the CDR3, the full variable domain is DTGVSQNPRHKITKRGQNVTFRCDPISEHNRLYWYRQTLGQGPEFLTYFQNEAQLEKSRLLSDRFSAERPKGSFSTLEIQRTEQGDSAMYLCASSPGQGYNEQFFGPGTRLTVL.

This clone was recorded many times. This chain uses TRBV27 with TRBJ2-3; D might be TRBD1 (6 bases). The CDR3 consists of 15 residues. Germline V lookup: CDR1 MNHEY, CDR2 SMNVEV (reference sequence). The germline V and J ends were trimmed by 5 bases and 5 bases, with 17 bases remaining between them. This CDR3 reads CASSRDTGSQDTQYF. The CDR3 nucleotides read TGTGCCAGCAGTCGGGACACAGGGTCCCAAGATACGCAGTATTTT.

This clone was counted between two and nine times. The CDR3 protein is CASSPSDSYEKLFF. CDR3 DNA: TGTGCCAGCAGCCCTTCGGACAGCTATGAAAAACTGTTTTTT. The chain recombines TRBV7-9 with TRBJ1-4; possible D gene TRBD1, 6 bases. Trimming pared 5 bases from V and 6 bases from J, leaving 13 bases between. Germline CDR1 and CDR2: SEHNR and FQNEAQ (reference sequence). This CDR3 region has 14 residues.

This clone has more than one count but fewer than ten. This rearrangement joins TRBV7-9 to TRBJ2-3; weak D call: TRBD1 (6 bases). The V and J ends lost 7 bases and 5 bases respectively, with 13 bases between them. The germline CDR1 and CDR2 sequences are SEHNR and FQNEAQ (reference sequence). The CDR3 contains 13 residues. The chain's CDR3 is CASTRTVGDTQYF. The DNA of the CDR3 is TGTGCCAGCACCCGGACAGTCGGAGATACGCAGTATTTT.

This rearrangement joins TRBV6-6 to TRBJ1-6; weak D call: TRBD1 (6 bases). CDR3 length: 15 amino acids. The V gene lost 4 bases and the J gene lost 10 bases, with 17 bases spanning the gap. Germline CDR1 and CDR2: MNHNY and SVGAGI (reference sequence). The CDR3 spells CASSSQGRSKSPLHF. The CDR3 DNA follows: TGTGCCAGCAGTTCTCAGGGGCGCAGTAAATCACCCCTCCACTTT.

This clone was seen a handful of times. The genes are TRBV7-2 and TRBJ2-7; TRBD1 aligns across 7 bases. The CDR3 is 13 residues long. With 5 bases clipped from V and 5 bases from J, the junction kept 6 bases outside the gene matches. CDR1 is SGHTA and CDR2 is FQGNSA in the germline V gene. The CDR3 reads CASSIYRGNEQYF. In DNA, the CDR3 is TGTGCCAGCAGCATCTACAGGGGCAACGAGCAGTACTTC.

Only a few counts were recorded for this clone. CDR3 region: CASHYPGTRSSEQYF. The DNA of the CDR3 is TGTGCCAGCCATTATCCCGGGACTAGGTCGTCCGAGCAGTACTTC. The rearrangement uses TRBV5-4 and TRBJ2-7; 8 nucleotides match TRBD2. CDR1 and CDR2 from the germline V gene are SGHNT and YYREEE (reference sequence). V shed 7 bases, J shed 6 bases, and the junction held 15 bases outside the gene matches. CDR3 length: 15 amino acids.

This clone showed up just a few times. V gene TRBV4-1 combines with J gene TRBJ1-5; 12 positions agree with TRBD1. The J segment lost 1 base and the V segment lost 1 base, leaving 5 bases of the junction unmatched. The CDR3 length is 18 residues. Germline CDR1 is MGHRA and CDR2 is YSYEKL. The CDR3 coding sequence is TGCGCCAGCAGCCAAGCAGGGACAGGGGGCGTAAGCAATCAGCCCCAGCATTTT. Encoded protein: CASSQAGTGGVSNQPQHF.

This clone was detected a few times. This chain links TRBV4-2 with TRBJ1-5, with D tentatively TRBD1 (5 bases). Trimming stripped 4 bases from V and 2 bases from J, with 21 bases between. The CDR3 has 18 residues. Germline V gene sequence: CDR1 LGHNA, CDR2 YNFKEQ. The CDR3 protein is CASSPSGSLKGGNQPQHF. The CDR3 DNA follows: TGTGCCAGCAGCCCATCCGGGTCTCTTAAAGGGGGCAATCAGCCCCAGCATTTT.

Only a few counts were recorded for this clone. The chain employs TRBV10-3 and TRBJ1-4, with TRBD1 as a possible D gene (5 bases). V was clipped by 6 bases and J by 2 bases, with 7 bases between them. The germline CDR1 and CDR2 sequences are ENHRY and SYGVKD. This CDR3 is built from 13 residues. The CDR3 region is CAIRRQTNEKLFF. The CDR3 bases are TGTGCCATCAGGCGACAGACTAATGAAAAACTGTTTTTT.

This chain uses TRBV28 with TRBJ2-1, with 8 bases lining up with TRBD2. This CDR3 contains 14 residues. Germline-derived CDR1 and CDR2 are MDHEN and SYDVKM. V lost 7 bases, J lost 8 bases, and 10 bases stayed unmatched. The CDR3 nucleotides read TGTGCCAGCAAGATCGGGGGGGGCCCAGATGAGCAGTTCTTC. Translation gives CASKIGGGPDEQFF.

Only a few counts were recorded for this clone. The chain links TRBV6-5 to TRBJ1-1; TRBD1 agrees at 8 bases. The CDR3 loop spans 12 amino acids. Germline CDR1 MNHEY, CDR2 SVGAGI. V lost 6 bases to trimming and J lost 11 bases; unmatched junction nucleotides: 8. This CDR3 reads CASSRTGFEAFF. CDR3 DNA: TGTGCCAGCAGCAGGACAGGGTTCGAGGCTTTCTTT.

The CDR3 nucleotides are TGTGCCAGTAACCACCGGGGGGGGCGAAACACCGGGGAGCTGTTTTTT. Encoded protein: CASNHRGGRNTGELFF. V gene TRBV19 combines with J gene TRBJ2-2; 8 bases are shared with TRBD2. The CDR3 has 16 amino acids. Trimming cost V 7 bases and J 2 bases; bases outside gene matches: 9. The V gene's germline CDR1 is LNHDA and CDR2 SQIVND (reference sequence).

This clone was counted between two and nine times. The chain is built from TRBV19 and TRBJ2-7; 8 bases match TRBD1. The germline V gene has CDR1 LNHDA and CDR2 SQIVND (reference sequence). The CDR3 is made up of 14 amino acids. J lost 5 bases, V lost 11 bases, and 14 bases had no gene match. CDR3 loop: CASHPGGAKNEQYF. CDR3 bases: TGTGCCTCCCACCCAGGGGGCGCAAAGAACGAGCAGTACTTC.